Only a few counts were recorded for the clone carrying this T cell receptor (beta chain). The antigen remains undetermined. With 6 bases clipped from V and 7 bases from J, the junction kept 11 bases outside the gene matches. From germline, CDR1 is MDHEN and CDR2 SYDVKM. The CDR3 consists of 15 residues. Each and every patient relapsed after autologous stem cell transplantation, and patients got differing brentuximab vedotin exposure. The sample is drawn from a study of PD-1 blockade in classical Hodgkin lymphoma. General study findings and limits: At C4D1, TCR diversity had climbed significantly for CD4+ cells, though not for CD8+ cells.

Measured with immunoSEQ multiplex PCR; TCRdb has only the in-frame clones, and not every one. The sample lists about 26,000 clones; around two thirds were seen once. The TCR comes from a human donor with classical Hodgkin lymphoma. Sequenced here: peripheral blood mononuclear cells (PBMCs), sampled before the second cycle of nivolumab. This chain connects TRBV28 to TRBJ1-4; TRBD1 matches at 7 bases. The CDR3 nucleotides read TGTGCCAGCAGGGACGACAGGGCGGGAGGTGAAAAACTGTTTTTT. Its protein is CASRDDRAGGEKLFF.